Each of the 7 T cell receptor beta chains below was sequenced from the same sample in a study of brain T cells in children with intractable seizures. This table comes from immunoSEQ multiplex PCR, and its TCRdb copy is limited to in-frame clones, with some not included. The sample includes 95,000 to 120,000 clones, around 94% of them seen just once. The sample in question was peripheral blood, obtained at surgery. These receptors were collected from a boy under three years old with hemimegalencephaly and intractable seizures.

V is TRBV3-1 (or the pseudogene TRBV3-2) and J is TRBJ2-1; maybe TRBD2 (7 bases). With 2 bases removed from V and 7 bases from J, the gap between germline ends came to 15 bases. The CDR3 spans 15 residues. CDR1 is LGHDT and CDR2 is YNNKEL in the germline V gene (reference sequence). In DNA, the CDR3 is TGTGCCAGCAGCCAATTGGGGGAGGGGGATAATGAGCAGTTCTTC. This sequence encodes CASSQLGEGDNEQFF.

The rearrangement uses TRBV5-8 and TRBJ2-4, with a tentative D call TRBD2 (7 bases). Per germline, CDR1 SGHTS and CDR2 YDEGEE. V gave up 3 bases and J gave up 0 bases, with 22 bases separating them. The length of the CDR3 is 19 residues. The CDR3 DNA sequence: TGTGCCAGCAGCTCGGGGGGCTTCCGACAGGCTCTAGCCAAAAACATTCAGTACTTC. Its protein is CASSSGGFRQALAKNIQYF.

This chain connects TRBV19 to TRBJ1-1; no clear D gene. CDR1 LNHDA and CDR2 SQIVND come from the germline V gene (reference sequence). V shed 3 bases and J shed 1 base, with 12 bases lying between them. This CDR3 has 15 amino acids. The DNA of the CDR3 is TGTGCCAGTAGTATCCCCAGCAAGGCGAACACTGAAGCTTTCTTT. Translation gives CASSIPSKANTEAFF.

Concerning this clone: The sample carries other DNA sequences with the same CDR3. The chain couples TRBV20-1 to TRBJ2-1; no clear D gene. Germline V gene data show CDR1 as DFQATT and CDR2 as SNEGSKA (reference sequence). This CDR3 spans 10 amino acids. Trimming left V 5 bases short and J 5 bases short, with 4 bases between. The CDR3 here is CSAFNNEQFF. For the CDR3, the DNA is TGCAGTGCTTTTAACAATGAGCAGTTCTTC.

This chain links TRBV28 with TRBJ1-5; D not resolved. The CDR3 has 12 amino acids. CDR1 is MDHEN and CDR2 is SYDVKM in the germline V gene. The V and J ends lost 2 bases and 3 bases respectively, with 2 bases between them. CDR3 sequence (DNA): TGTGCCAGCAGTTTAATCAATCAGCCCCAGCATTTT. It specifies CASSLINQPQHF.

V usage is TRBV28 and J usage is TRBJ1-5, with D hard to call. Trimming left V 6 bases short and J 4 bases short, with 4 bases between. Germline lookup yields CDR1 MDHEN and CDR2 SYDVKM. There are 11 residues in the CDR3. CDR3 sequence: CASSRNQPQHF. CDR3 bases: TGTGCCAGCAGCCGGAATCAGCCCCAGCATTTT.

V gene TRBV5-4 combines with J gene TRBJ1-2; D unclear. CDR1 is SGHNT, CDR2 YYREEE, per germline (reference sequence). This CDR3 spans 14 amino acids. The V end lost 6 bases, the J end lost 8 bases, and 20 bases lay between the germline ends. Here the CDR3 reads CASNLGPAGMGYTF. Written as DNA, the CDR3 is TGTGCCAGCAACCTCGGACCGGCGGGAATGGGCTACACCTTC.